This TCR beta chain was captured in a study of PD-1 blockade in classical Hodgkin lymphoma. General observations from the study: Underlying causes for the observed repertoire differences were not defined, possibly disease activity or prior therapy. The study reported lower baseline TCR diversity in newly diagnosed patients than in healthy donors. Before treatment, complete responders showed about the same diversity as newly diagnosed patients.

In regard to this clone: Its antigen is unknown.

V shed 2 bases and J 4 bases; nucleotides not matched to a gene: 6. The CDR3 loop spans 16 amino acids. Germline V gene data show CDR1 as SGHDT and CDR2 as YYEEEE. Relapse was seen in all patients after autologous stem cell transplantation, and brentuximab vedotin exposure was variable. Classification of best responses gave complete response, partial response or progressive disease. Repertoires were generated with immunoSEQ multiplex PCR, while TCRdb's copy carries only in-frame clones and drops some. The sample records approximately 80,000 clones, roughly 90% being singletons. This material consisted of peripheral blood mononuclear cells (PBMCs), taken at baseline. The chain joins TRBV5-6 to TRBJ2-7; TRBD2 aligns across 13 bases. The source of this sequence is a human donor with classical Hodgkin lymphoma. CDR3 DNA sequence: TGTGCCAGCAGCTTACGGACTAGCGGGAGAGGTTACGAGCAGTACTTC. Protein: CASSLRTSGRGYEQYF.